This T cell receptor (beta chain) was captured by sequencing in a study of CD8+ T cells in alopecia areata. This CDR3 contains 14 residues. The germline gives CDR1 NNHDY, CDR2 SYVADS. V was clipped by 3 bases and J by 1 base, with 10 bases between them. Study results and caveats: Especially in alopecia totalis/universalis, lesional scalp showed greater clonality than normal scalp did.

In this sample, this clone turned up a few times. Its antigen is undetermined. Mouse germline and gene names are used. With the read ending 4 residues before the CDR3 end, the germline J gene is used to fill in that end. Sequencing relied on a cDNA template that was reverse transcribed from extracted RNA. Clones were read by immunoSEQ multiplex PCR, and TCRdb kept only the in-frame ones, dropping some. This sample comprises some 120,000 clones, none seen once only. The sample taken for sequencing was lesional skin. This clonotype was obtained from a C3H/HeJ mouse with alopecia areata. As its MHC haplotype, the strain has H2-k. The J gene is TRBJ1-1, the V gene TRBV13-3; the D gene is possibly TRBD1 (6 bases). CDR3 bases read: TGTGCCAGCAGTGGTGACAGGCGAAACACA. The encoded protein is CASSGDRRNT. The full CDR3 protein reads CASSGDRRNTEVFF.